The 10 T cell receptor beta chains below all came from one sample that was sequenced in a study of shared clonotypes between healthy human individuals. Sequencing was performed with immunoSEQ multiplex PCR; in TCRdb, only in-frame clones are kept and a portion is missing. The sample gives roughly 2.2 million clones, more than 80% of which show up once; 0.39% is in the top ten. Sequenced sample: naive CD4+ T cells from PBMCs. Regarding subset: CD45RA+ positively selected. The receptor source for this set is a man aged 18-30 years in good health. Some clones in this sample may be carry-over from other donors' samples.

Only one count was recorded for this clone. The chain links TRBV19 to TRBJ2-5, with D perhaps given as TRBD1 or TRBD2 (5 bases each). V lost 10 bases, J lost 3 bases, and 18 bases lay in between. Germline values: CDR1 LNHDA, CDR2 SQIVND (reference sequence). The CDR3 spans 14 residues. CDR3 coding DNA: TGTGCCACCCACCCGGGGTGGGGGAAAGAGACCCAGTACTTC. It specifies CATHPGWGKETQYF.

V is TRBV7-9 and J is TRBJ1-2; perhaps TRBD1 as D (5 bases). CDR3 length: 14 residues. The V and J ends lost 1 base and 4 bases respectively, with 10 bases between them. Germline V gene lookup returns CDR1 SEHNR and CDR2 FQNEAQ (reference sequence). The CDR3 DNA reads TGTGCCAGCAGCTTAGTTGGGGACCCCTATGGCTACACCTTC. Its protein is CASSLVGDPYGYTF.

The V and J genes are TRBV7-9 and TRBJ2-7, with TRBD1 matching 8 bases. Germline CDR1 SEHNR, CDR2 FQNEAQ (reference sequence). The CDR3 loop spans 12 amino acids. V was clipped by 4 bases and J by 6 bases; unmatched bases: 2. CDR3 region: CASSSQGAEQYF. The CDR3 region has the DNA TGTGCCAGCAGCTCCCAGGGGGCCGAGCAGTACTTC.

The chain joins TRBV4-1 to TRBJ2-1; the D is unclear. Germline V gives CDR1 MGHRA, CDR2 YSYEKL. The CDR3 has 13 amino acids. V was clipped by 6 bases and J by 4 bases, with 10 bases between them. This CDR3 reads CASSRTPYNEQFF. CDR3 DNA: TGCGCCAGCAGTCGGACCCCTTACAATGAGCAGTTCTTC.

This chain connects TRBV28 to TRBJ2-4; perhaps TRBD2 as D (5 bases). V was cut by 3 bases and J by 11 bases, with 17 bases left in between. Germline loops: CDR1 MDHEN, CDR2 SYDVKM. The CDR3 loop spans 14 amino acids. The CDR3 nucleotides read TGTGCCAGCAGTTTGTTTTCGGACTCACGCGTTCAGTACTTC. Protein: CASSLFSDSRVQYF.

About this clone: The sample carries other DNA sequences with the same CDR3. This chain joins TRBV28 and TRBJ2-7, with D possibly being TRBD1 (5 bases). This CDR3 comprises 12 residues. Germline CDR1 and CDR2: MDHEN and SYDVKM. The V and J ends lost 2 bases and 3 bases respectively, with 5 bases between them. The CDR3 DNA reads as TGTGCCAGCAGTTTAACAGGCTACGAGCAGTACTTC. This codes for CASSLTGYEQYF.

The chain is built from TRBV28 and TRBJ2-1, with TRBD2 matching 7 bases. This CDR3 is 15 amino acids long. The V and J ends lost 7 bases and 9 bases, in that order; junction bases with no gene match: 15. Germline assignment: CDR1 MDHEN and CDR2 SYDVKM. The CDR3 loop is CASTLSGNTRGEQFF. The CDR3 DNA follows: TGTGCCAGCACCTTAAGCGGGAACACCCGGGGTGAGCAGTTCTTC.

This clone has just one count. The rearrangement links TRBV6-6 to TRBJ2-2, with 7 bases lining up with TRBD1. This CDR3 is 16 amino acids long. With 5 bases clipped from V and 0 bases from J, the junction kept 6 bases outside the gene matches. CDR1 MNHNY and CDR2 SVGAGI come from the germline V gene (reference sequence). The DNA for the CDR3 is TGTGCCAGCAGTCGCTGGGACAGCCCGAACACCGGGGAGCTGTTTTTT. As protein: CASSRWDSPNTGELFF.

The rearrangement links TRBV5-1 to TRBJ1-3; maybe TRBD1 (5 bases). The CDR3 extends over 14 amino acids. V was clipped by 4 bases and J by 4 bases, with 12 bases between them. The germline gives CDR1 SGHRS, CDR2 YFSETQ. For the CDR3, the DNA is TGCGCCAGCAGCCAGGGCCCCGAAGGAAACACCATATATTTT. Its protein is CASSQGPEGNTIYF.

This chain uses TRBV4-1 with TRBJ1-6, with no clear D. Between the trimmed V and J ends, which lost 1 base and 0 bases, there was a span of 1 base. The germline V gene encodes CDR1 MGHRA and CDR2 YSYEKL. The CDR3 loop spans 14 amino acids. The DNA of the CDR3 is TGCGCCAGCAGCCAAGTCTCCTATAATTCACCCCTCCACTTT. This sequence encodes CASSQVSYNSPLHF.